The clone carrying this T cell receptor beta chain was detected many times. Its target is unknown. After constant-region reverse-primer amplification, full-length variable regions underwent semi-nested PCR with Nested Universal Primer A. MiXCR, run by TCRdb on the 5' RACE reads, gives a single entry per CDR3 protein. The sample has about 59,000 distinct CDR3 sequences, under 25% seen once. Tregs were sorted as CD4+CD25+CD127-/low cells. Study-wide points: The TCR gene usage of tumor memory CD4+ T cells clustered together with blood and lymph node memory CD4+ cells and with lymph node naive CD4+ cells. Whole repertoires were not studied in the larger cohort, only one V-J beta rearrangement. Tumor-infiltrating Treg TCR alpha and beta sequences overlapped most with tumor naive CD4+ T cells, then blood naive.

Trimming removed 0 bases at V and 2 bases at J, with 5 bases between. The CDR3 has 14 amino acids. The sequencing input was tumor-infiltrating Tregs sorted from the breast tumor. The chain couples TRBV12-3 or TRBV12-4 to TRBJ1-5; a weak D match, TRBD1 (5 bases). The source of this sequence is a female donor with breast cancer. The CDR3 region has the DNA TGTGCCAGCAGTTTAGCGGGGGGCAATCAGCCCCAGCATTTT. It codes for CASSLAGGNQPQHF.